This is a list of T cell receptor beta chains from one sample in a study of technical replicates of blood from several donors. Profiling relied on immunoSEQ multiplex PCR, and the TCRdb table lists in-frame clones only, not all of them. This table has some 49,000 clones, 90% to 95% appearing once. Source material: PBMCs. These receptors were obtained from a human donor in good health. Some clones in this sample may be carry-over from other donors' samples. The conserved cysteine and the conserved F or W are not part of the CDR3 here.

12	TRBJ2-1	TRBV29-1	SVGAGGPFNEQF
13	TRBJ2-7	TRBV2	ASSVEGLLTYEQY
16	TRBJ2-1	TRBV11-2	ASSRTSTGTAVNNEQF
13	TRBJ2-5	TRBV5-6	ASSLARRGQETQY
10	TRBJ2-7	TRBV5-6	ASRREHYEQY
16	TRBJ2-2	TRBV4-3	ASSLLGGLFRVPGELF
12	TRBJ1-1	TRBV7-3	ASSLQGEDTEAF
18	TRBJ2-3	TRBV4-1	ASSQTRTGLTSGATDTQY
12	TRBJ1-6	TRBV6-6	ASSSGQVNSPLH
11	TRBJ2-1	TRBV2	ASRADSYNEQF
14	TRBJ2-1	TRBV5-6	ASSLDEGRTYNEQF
15	TRBJ2-2	TRBV7-7	ASSQTIGRGNTGELF
10	TRBJ1-1	TRBV30	AWSVLRTEAF
11	TRBJ2-7	TRBV7-9	ASRGGSPGEQY
13	TRBJ1-4	TRBV4-3	ASSQSGTGYEKLF
14	TRBJ2-4	TRBV7-2	ASSLALAGAENIQY
14	TRBJ2-3	TRBV7-9	ASTGTSGRVRDTQY
13	TRBJ1-6	TRBV9	ASSVDVSINSPLH
13	TRBJ2-2	TRBV7-9	ASSLGGRNTGELF
14	TRBJ2-5	TRBV15	ATSRDLPGVYETQY
12	TRBJ2-7	TRBV6-5	ASSYFREVREQY
11	TRBJ2-2	TRBV2	ASRGQHTGELF
14	TRBJ2-1	TRBV27	ASRQTSGSLYNEQF
13	TRBJ2-7	TRBV4-2	ASSQGVDTSYEQY
11	TRBJ1-1	TRBV29-1	SVEIQGATEAF
17	TRBJ2-2	TRBV4-1	ASSQPGLAGGLNTGELF
11	TRBJ2-7	TRBV11-1	ASGGTGGYEQY
13	TRBJ1-3	TRBV6-6	ASREDRISGNTIY
14	TRBJ2-3	TRBV7-3	ASRSGTSGSPYTQY
13	TRBJ2-7	TRBV4-3	ASSQDGNRLNEQY
15	TRBJ2-6	TRBV4-2	ASSQDLPGSGANVLT
12	TRBJ1-1	TRBV5-8	ASSLVNLNTEAF
14	TRBJ1-3	TRBV30	AWSGKTGGDGNTIY
11	TRBJ2-7	TRBV9	ASSQGSAYEQY
13	TRBJ2-3	TRBV5-5	ASSFARTSTDTQY
11	TRBJ1-4	TRBV5-1	ASSLFTRGKLF
13	TRBJ2-3	TRBV11-1	ASSHGTRIFYTQY
13	TRBJ1-4	TRBV19	ASSPAGGGGEKLF
17	TRBJ2-6	TRBV9	ASSVEGGTGGTGANVLT
12	TRBJ2-2	TRBV30	AWGRGLDTGELF
10	TRBJ1-2	TRBV19	ASSSGQGGYT
13	TRBJ1-2	TRBV7-9	ASSFQSGGHVGYT